This entry concerns a single TCR beta chain. Its antigen remains unidentified. As the sequencing template, cDNA was produced by extracting RNA and reverse transcribing it. TCRdb's table, derived via immunoSEQ multiplex PCR, lists solely in-frame clones and lacks some. The table includes roughly 250,000 clones, under 70% detected once. Germline V gene data show CDR1 as SEHNR and CDR2 as FQNEAQ (reference sequence). V lost 2 bases and J 3 bases, leaving 11 bases between the germline ends. The CDR3 runs 15 residues. The data belong to a study of CD8+ T cells in alopecia areata. As for the study in general: Treatment comprised oral tofacitinib, 5 to 10 mg twice daily, in treated patients. Study-wide points: Alphabeta T cells residing in normal skin are also sequenced in scalp samples.

A FACSAria was used to sort CD4+ and CD8+ T cells. These cells came from PBMCs. Material: CD4+ T cells sorted from blood, obtained at week 0. The chain uses TRBV7-9 and TRBJ2-4, with D tentatively TRBD1 or TRBD2 (6 bases each). This sequence was found in a human donor with alopecia areata. The CDR3 here is CASSLQRGDKNIQYF. The CDR3 DNA follows: TGTGCCAGCAGCTTACAAAGGGGGGACAAAAACATTCAGTACTTC.